Below are 17 T cell receptor beta chains sequenced from a single sample in a study of T cell responses to AZD1222 COVID-19 vaccine. Measured with immunoSEQ multiplex PCR; TCRdb has only the in-frame clones, and not every one. The table shows approximately 130,000 clones, with 92% occurring only once. The sample here was peripheral blood, taken on day 0 of AZD1222 vaccination. These receptors all come from an adult in good health.

The chain is built from TRBV5-1 and TRBJ2-7, with D perhaps assigned TRBD1 or TRBD2 (7 bases each). Germline CDR1 and CDR2: SGHRS and YFSETQ. This CDR3 region has 14 residues. V was trimmed by 5 bases and J by 4 bases, leaving 16 bases between them. CDR3 residues: CASSPYRGGYEQYF. The CDR3 nucleotides are TGCGCCAGCAGTCCATACAGGGGAGGGTACGAGCAGTACTTC.

This chain joins TRBV28 and TRBJ1-3; D is unresolved. CDR3 size: 14 residues. V was shortened by 5 bases and J by 2 bases, with 10 bases between the two germline ends. Germline V gives CDR1 MDHEN, CDR2 SYDVKM. The CDR3 DNA sequence: TGTGCCAGCAGTGAGACCTCTCCTGGAAACACCATATATTTT. This translates into CASSETSPGNTIYF.

The rearrangement uses TRBV30 and TRBJ1-4; 10 bases agree with TRBD1. The germline V gene encodes CDR1 GTSNPN and CDR2 SVGIG (reference sequence). V lost 8 bases and J lost 7; bases outside the gene matches: 13. The CDR3 runs to 15 residues. Here the CDR3 DNA reads TGTGCCGGGACAGGGGCTGGTCTAGTTGTTGAAAAACTGTTTTTT. Amino acid sequence: CAGTGAGLVVEKLFF.

This clone was seen only once. This chain joins TRBV28 and TRBJ2-5; 8 bases are a match to TRBD2. There are 16 residues in the CDR3. The germline V gene encodes CDR1 MDHEN and CDR2 SYDVKM. V lost 5 bases, J lost 4 bases, and 12 bases stayed unmatched. CDR3 nucleotide sequence: TGTGCCAGCAGTCCCCGTAGCGGGATAATGGGAGAGACCCAGTACTTC. Translating gives CASSPRSGIMGETQYF.

This rearrangement joins TRBV27 to TRBJ2-2; D might be TRBD1 (6 bases). CDR1 is MNHEY and CDR2 is SMNVEV in the germline V gene (reference sequence). V was cut by 6 bases and J by 2 bases, with 13 bases left in between. The length of the CDR3 is 15 residues. In DNA, the CDR3 is TGTGCCAGCAGCCGGGACACAATTAACACCGGGGAGCTGTTTTTT. It translates to CASSRDTINTGELFF.

This rearrangement joins TRBV14 to TRBJ2-2; TRBD1 or TRBD2 may be the D gene (5 bases each). This CDR3 is built from 14 residues. Germline V gives CDR1 SGHDN, CDR2 FVKESK. V was clipped by 4 bases and J by 1 base, with 7 bases between them. CDR3 loop: CASSRDGNTGELFF. DNA for the CDR3: TGTGCCAGCAGCCGGGACGGGAACACCGGGGAGCTGTTTTTT.

The chain carries TRBV7-2 and TRBJ2-2, with 7 bases that match TRBD2. The CDR3 spans 18 residues. The V and J ends lost 5 bases and 9 bases, in that order; junction bases with no gene match: 21. The V gene's germline CDR1 is SGHTA and CDR2 FQGNSA. The CDR3 here is CASSPPIWAGGGARELFF. CDR3 nucleotides: TGTGCCAGCAGCCCACCTATTTGGGCTGGGGGGGGAGCAAGGGAGCTGTTTTTT.

V and J are TRBV7-8 and TRBJ1-3; D remains unclear. The CDR3 spans 17 residues. V lost 4 bases and J lost 0, with 16 bases in between. Germline CDR1 SGHVS, CDR2 FQNEAQ. CDR3 protein: CASSWTGRASSGNTIYF. In DNA form, the CDR3 reads TGTGCCAGCAGCTGGACCGGACGGGCGTCCTCTGGAAACACCATATATTTT.

V usage is TRBV27 and J usage is TRBJ2-3; either TRBD1 or TRBD2 may supply D (5 bases each). The CDR3 consists of 15 residues. CDR1 and CDR2 from the germline V gene are MNHEY and SMNVEV (reference sequence). The V end was cut by 4 bases, the J end by 0 bases, with 11 bases between. The CDR3 nucleotides read TGTGCCAGCAGTTGGGAGACAGATAGCACAGATACGCAGTATTTT. Translation: CASSWETDSTDTQYF.

V usage is TRBV3-1 (or the pseudogene TRBV3-2) and J usage is TRBJ2-2, with 9 bases lining up with TRBD2. CDR1 LGHDT and CDR2 YNNKEL come from the germline V gene (reference sequence). The CDR3 totals 17 residues. J lost 6 bases, V lost 6 bases, and 14 bases had no gene match. This CDR3 reads CASSSRVSGRLAGELFF. CDR3 coding DNA: TGTGCCAGCAGTTCCCGGGTTAGCGGGAGACTCGCCGGGGAGCTGTTTTTT.

The V call is TRBV30, the J call TRBJ1-2; D ambiguous. The CDR3 spans 13 residues. The V gene's germline CDR1 is GTSNPN and CDR2 SVGIG (reference sequence). Trimming removed 0 bases at V and 2 bases at J, with 7 bases between. As DNA, the CDR3 is TGTGCCTGGAGTGTAGCGCGAAACTATGGCTACACCTTC. This codes for CAWSVARNYGYTF.

The chain joins TRBV9 to TRBJ2-5; 10 bases are a match to TRBD2. The CDR3 extends over 15 amino acids. Germline lookup yields CDR1 SGDLS and CDR2 YYNGEE. Trimming removed 0 bases from V and 5 bases from J; junction bases left unmatched: 4. The CDR3 reads CASSVELAGVETQYF. As DNA, the CDR3 is TGTGCCAGCAGCGTAGAGCTAGCGGGAGTTGAGACCCAGTACTTC.

The rearrangement uses TRBV29-1 and TRBJ2-5, with 8 bases matching TRBD1. This CDR3 contains 16 residues. Germline V gene sequence: CDR1 SQVTM, CDR2 ANQGSEA. CDR3 region: CAPPWGQVRPQETQYF. The CDR3 DNA sequence: TGCGCACCCCCATGGGGACAGGTCCGTCCCCAAGAGACCCAGTACTTC.

This clone was observed a handful of times. The chain links TRBV11-3 to TRBJ2-7; perhaps TRBD2 as D (5 bases). Germline CDR1 reads SGHNT; CDR2 reads YENEEA. The ends were cut back, 5 bases at V and 7 bases at J, with 12 bases in the middle. This CDR3 has 12 residues. DNA of the CDR3: TGTGCCAGCAGCACTCTTGAGGGAGAGCAGTACTTC. Its protein is CASSTLEGEQYF.

The chain combines TRBV5-1 with TRBJ2-1, with 12 bases matching TRBD2. CDR1 is SGHRS and CDR2 is YFSETQ in the germline V gene. With 7 bases clipped from V and 2 bases from J, the junction kept 4 bases outside the gene matches. This CDR3 is 15 amino acids long. CDR3 loop: CASARTSGTYNEQFF. Written as DNA, the CDR3 is TGCGCCAGCGCTAGGACTAGCGGGACCTACAATGAGCAGTTCTTC.

The V gene is TRBV27, the J gene TRBJ2-7; 7 bases are shared with TRBD2. V dropped 4 bases and J dropped 4; count of bases not matched to a gene: 7. From germline, CDR1 is MNHEY and CDR2 SMNVEV (reference sequence). The CDR3 has 14 residues. The CDR3 DNA sequence: TGTGCCAGCAGTTGGGGCGGGAGCAGTTACGAGCAGTACTTC. Encoded protein: CASSWGGSSYEQYF.

The genes are TRBV24-1 and TRBJ1-5; 7 nucleotides match TRBD1. The CDR3 totals 18 residues. The V segment lost 4 bases and the J segment 0 bases; nucleotides outside the gene matches: 11. CDR1 KGHDR and CDR2 SFDVKD come from the germline V gene. CDR3: CATSDPMGQMYSNQPQHF. The CDR3 DNA sequence: TGTGCCACCAGTGACCCAATGGGACAGATGTATAGCAATCAGCCCCAGCATTTT.